The 29 T cell receptor beta chains in this list originate from one sample, sequenced in a study of beta chain features in type 1 diabetes. Expressed TCRB transcripts were sequenced because the isolated RNA had all been reverse transcribed beforehand. The repertoire was sequenced with immunoSEQ multiplex PCR; TCRdb's copy has only in-frame clones and lacks some. The sample includes 310,000 or so clones, about 10% of them seen just once. Sequenced material: naive CD4+ T cells from blood. These receptors were obtained from a woman aged 25-40 years in good health.

There are a few counts of this clone. V gene TRBV7-9 combines with J gene TRBJ2-1, with D perhaps TRBD2 (6 bases). The germline CDR1 and CDR2 sequences are SEHNR and FQNEAQ (reference sequence). Trimming pared 4 bases from V and 0 bases from J, leaving 13 bases between. The CDR3 covers 16 residues. The CDR3 DNA is TGTGCCAGCAGCTCCATCGGGGGAGACTCCTACAATGAGCAGTTCTTC. Translation: CASSSIGGDSYNEQFF. The full variable domain, rest sourced from reference TRBV7-9 and TRBJ2-1, is DTGVSQNPRHKITKRGQNVTFRCDPISEHNRLYWYRQTLGQGPEFLTYFQNEAQLEKSRLLSDRFSAERPKGSFSTLEIQRTEQGDSAMYLCASSSIGGDSYNEQFFGPGTRLTVL.

V usage is TRBV28 and J usage is TRBJ1-2; no clear D. V was clipped by 10 bases and J by 5 bases, with 14 bases between them. This CDR3 is built from 12 residues. CDR1 and CDR2 from the germline V gene are MDHEN and SYDVKM. The CDR3: CATGVPQYGYTF. CDR3 in DNA: TGTGCCACCGGAGTTCCCCAATATGGCTACACCTTC.

The rearrangement joins TRBV29-1 to TRBJ2-5; the match to TRBD2 covers 8 bases. V was clipped by 6 bases and J by 4 bases; unmatched bases: 22. Germline V gene sequence: CDR1 SQVTM, CDR2 ANQGSEA. The CDR3 totals 18 residues. CDR3 loop: CSVYGWSSGFEGRETQYF. In DNA, the CDR3 is TGCAGCGTGTATGGGTGGTCTAGCGGGTTCGAGGGGCGAGAGACCCAGTACTTC.

The chain couples TRBV7-2 to TRBJ2-5, with 7 bases that match TRBD2. The CDR3 covers 14 residues. Germline V gene lookup returns CDR1 SGHTA and CDR2 FQGNSA. With 7 bases clipped from V and 3 bases from J, the junction kept 8 bases outside the gene matches. This CDR3 reads CASKEGGSKETQYF. CDR3 DNA sequence: TGTGCCAGCAAGGAGGGCGGGAGCAAAGAGACCCAGTACTTC.

This clone was seen only a few times. This same CDR3 is encoded by further DNA sequences in the sample. The chain employs TRBV29-1 and TRBJ1-2; tentatively, D is TRBD1 (5 bases). The germline V gene has CDR1 SQVTM and CDR2 ANQGSEA. CDR3 length: 13 residues. Trimming took off 3 bases at V and 6 bases at J, with 14 bases between the two ends. CDR3 DNA sequence: TGCAGCGTTGATTTGGGGCTTCAGGATGGCTACACCTTC. Its protein product is CSVDLGLQDGYTF.

The DNA of the CDR3 is TGCGCCAGCAGCTTCTCCAGGGGTAACTATGGCTACACCTTC. Translation gives CASSFSRGNYGYTF. This chain links TRBV5-1 with TRBJ1-2; D is perhaps TRBD1 (6 bases). Per the germline V gene, CDR1 is SGHRS and CDR2 is YFSETQ. Trimming pared 2 bases from V and 1 base from J, leaving 9 bases between. This CDR3 contains 14 residues.

The V gene is TRBV7-2, the J gene TRBJ2-2, with no clear D. The V end lost 0 bases, the J end lost 2 bases, and 4 bases lay between the germline ends. Germline V gene data show CDR1 as SGHTA and CDR2 as FQGNSA. This CDR3 is 14 amino acids long. CDR3 sequence (DNA): TGTGCCAGCAGCTTAGCGGCCAACACCGGGGAGCTGTTTTTT. Its protein is CASSLAANTGELFF.

This clone has more than one count but fewer than ten. The rearrangement uses TRBV2 and TRBJ2-1; 10 positions agree with TRBD2. Trimming took 5 bases from V and 7 from J; bases not matched to a gene: 11. This CDR3 comprises 16 residues. Germline CDR1 SNHLY, CDR2 FYNNEI. The CDR3 reads CASSFSSGRALNEQFF. As DNA, the CDR3 is TGTGCCAGCAGTTTCTCGAGCGGGAGGGCCCTAAATGAGCAGTTCTTC.

This clone was observed a handful of times. This sequence joins TRBV7-6 and TRBJ2-5; unclear D gene. The CDR3 length is 13 residues. Germline CDR1 reads SGHVS; CDR2 reads FNYEAQ. V was cut by 5 bases and J by 4 bases, with 11 bases left in between. Here the CDR3 DNA reads TGTGCCAGCAGCACTTTTCCTGGAGAGACCCAGTACTTC. Translation: CASSTFPGETQYF.

This chain's CDR3 is CASSSGLARSYEQYF. The CDR3 DNA is TGTGCCAGTAGTAGCGGACTAGCGCGCTCCTACGAGCAGTACTTC. The chain employs TRBV19 and TRBJ2-7; 9 bases fit TRBD2. This CDR3 comprises 15 residues. Germline V gene data show CDR1 as LNHDA and CDR2 as SQIVND (reference sequence). The trim removed 4 bases at V and 0 bases at J, leaving 4 bases unmatched.

A few counts support this clone. V is TRBV4-1 and J is TRBJ2-1; 11 nucleotides line up with TRBD2. Looked up from germline, CDR1 is MGHRA and CDR2 is YSYEKL. The V and J ends lost 1 base and 6 bases, in that order; junction bases with no gene match: 8. The CDR3 is 17 residues long. CDR3 residues: CASSQGIAGGPSNEQFF. CDR3 in DNA: TGCGCCAGCAGCCAAGGGATAGCGGGAGGGCCGAGCAATGAGCAGTTCTTC.

This clone was observed a handful of times. The chain uses TRBV9 and TRBJ2-6, with TRBD2 identical over 7 bases. The trim removed 0 bases at V and 0 bases at J, leaving 6 bases unmatched. The CDR3 has 18 residues. Per germline, CDR1 SGDLS and CDR2 YYNGEE. CDR3 sequence (DNA): TGTGCCAGCAGCGTAGTAACTAGCGTTAGCTCTGGGGCCAACGTCCTGACTTTC. Amino acids: CASSVVTSVSSGANVLTF.

The chain couples TRBV27 to TRBJ2-3, with TRBD2 matching 9 bases. The CDR3 spans 14 residues. Germline values: CDR1 MNHEY, CDR2 SMNVEV (reference sequence). V trimming: 5 bases; J trimming: 5 bases; junction bases outside the gene matches: 5. CDR3 bases: TGTGCCAGCAGTAGAAATAGCGGGAGAGATACGCAGTATTTT. Residues: CASSRNSGRDTQYF.

This rearrangement joins TRBV27 to TRBJ2-1, with 11 bases fitting TRBD2. The germline V gene has CDR1 MNHEY and CDR2 SMNVEV (reference sequence). V lost 6 bases and J lost 5; bases outside the gene matches: 3. CDR3 length equals 14 residues. CDR3 in amino acids: CASSPLAGDNEQFF. CDR3 nucleotide sequence: TGTGCCAGCAGCCCACTAGCGGGGGACAATGAGCAGTTCTTC.

The chain carries TRBV11-2 and TRBJ2-1, with D uncertain. The germline CDR1 and CDR2 sequences are SGHAT and FQNNGV. The CDR3 consists of 13 residues. Trimming removed 1 base at V and 9 bases at J, with 10 bases between. CDR3 DNA sequence: TGTGCCAGCAGCTTAGTCATACCGGGTGAGCAGTTCTTC. It codes for CASSLVIPGEQFF.

This clone has just a few counts. The V gene is TRBV18, the J gene TRBJ2-2; 8 bases map to TRBD2. The CDR3 loop spans 16 amino acids. Germline V gene lookup returns CDR1 KGHSH and CDR2 LQKENI. Trimming cost V 0 bases and J 6 bases; bases outside gene matches: 6. The CDR3 loop reads CASSPPSRGGPGELFF. DNA for the CDR3: TGTGCCAGCTCACCACCCAGCCGGGGGGGACCCGGGGAGCTGTTTTTT.

The chain links TRBV11-3 to TRBJ2-3, with 7 bases that match TRBD2. The CDR3 totals 15 residues. The germline gives CDR1 SGHNT, CDR2 YENEEA. V lost 3 bases to trimming and J lost 6 bases; unmatched junction nucleotides: 9. The CDR3 sequence is CASSFGRESLDTQYF. CDR3 bases: TGTGCCAGCAGCTTCGGGCGGGAGAGCCTTGATACGCAGTATTTT.

In this sample, this clone turned up a few times. This chain joins TRBV19 and TRBJ1-2, with D possibly being TRBD1 (6 bases). This CDR3 spans 15 amino acids. The V gene's germline CDR1 is LNHDA and CDR2 SQIVND (reference sequence). Trimming stripped 5 bases from V and 4 bases from J, with 17 bases between. CDR3: CASSSRDISLYGYTF. The CDR3 nucleotides are TGTGCCAGTAGTTCCCGGGACATCTCCCTCTATGGCTACACCTTC.

The chain carries TRBV9 and TRBJ2-7; a possible D gene is TRBD1 (5 bases). The CDR3 covers 15 residues. V was cut by 0 bases and J by 2 bases, with 12 bases left in between. CDR1 SGDLS and CDR2 YYNGEE come from the germline V gene. Here the CDR3 DNA reads TGTGCCAGCAGCGTAGGGAGTGGGGCGCCCTACGAGCAGTACTTC. It encodes CASSVGSGAPYEQYF.

The chain carries TRBV28 and TRBJ1-2, with D unclear. V shed 4 bases and J shed 4 bases, with 16 bases lying between them. The CDR3 loop spans 15 amino acids. Germline CDR1 MDHEN, CDR2 SYDVKM. This chain's CDR3 is CASSSAGREAYGYTF. Written as DNA, the CDR3 is TGTGCCAGCAGTTCGGCGGGCCGAGAGGCCTATGGCTACACCTTC.

This clone has only a few counts. The chain links TRBV4-1 to TRBJ2-3, with TRBD2 matching 7 bases. Germline CDR1 reads MGHRA; CDR2 reads YSYEKL. The CDR3 covers 16 residues. V trimming: 0 bases; J trimming: 1 base; junction bases outside the gene matches: 4. CDR3 loop: CASSQDERGRTDTQYF. The CDR3 nucleotides read TGCGCCAGCAGCCAAGATGAGCGGGGCCGCACAGATACGCAGTATTTT.

The CDR3 sequence is CASSLDLAGASARGYTF. CDR3 DNA sequence: TGTGCCAGCAGCTTAGATCTAGCAGGGGCCTCGGCTAGGGGCTACACCTTC. The gene calls are TRBV11-2 and TRBJ1-2, with D possibly being TRBD1 (6 bases). The germline V and J ends were trimmed by 0 bases and 8 bases, with 22 bases remaining between them. Germline CDR1 and CDR2: SGHAT and FQNNGV. The CDR3 loop spans 17 amino acids.

This clone was detected a few times. The chain uses TRBV4-3 and TRBJ2-7, with unresolved D. The CDR3 spans 15 residues. CDR1 is LGHNA, CDR2 YSLEER, per germline. V gave up 0 bases and J gave up 2 bases, with 11 bases separating them. The CDR3 sequence is CASSQDPGLAYEQYF. The DNA of the CDR3 is TGCGCCAGCAGCCAAGATCCCGGGTTGGCCTACGAGCAGTACTTC.

The CDR3 sequence is CASSVLGLAVYNEQFF. CDR3 in DNA: TGTGCCAGCAGCGTATTAGGACTAGCGGTTTACAATGAGCAGTTCTTC. V usage is TRBV9 and J usage is TRBJ2-1, with 10 bases matching TRBD2. The CDR3 covers 16 residues. The V segment lost 1 base and the J segment 4 bases; nucleotides outside the gene matches: 5. Germline V gives CDR1 SGDLS, CDR2 YYNGEE.

The rearrangement joins TRBV19 to TRBJ2-1, with 9 bases identical to TRBD2. The CDR3 sequence is 15 residues long. The germline CDR1 and CDR2 sequences are LNHDA and SQIVND (reference sequence). J was trimmed by 8 bases and V by 5 bases; bases with no gene match: 10. CDR3 residues: CASSAPGLAKDEQFF. The CDR3 nucleotides are TGTGCCAGTAGTGCCCCGGGACTAGCTAAGGATGAGCAGTTCTTC.

J is TRBJ2-1 and V is TRBV18; 12 bases agree with TRBD2. This CDR3 contains 13 residues. Germline CDR1 and CDR2: KGHSH and LQKENI. V shed 5 bases and J 9 bases; nucleotides not matched to a gene: 2. The CDR3 bases are TGTGCCAGCTCATCGGGACTAGCGGGTGAGCAGTTCTTC. Its translation: CASSSGLAGEQFF.

The chain carries TRBV5-4 and TRBJ2-1, with 7 bases matching TRBD2. Germline loops: CDR1 SGHNT, CDR2 YYREEE (reference sequence). Trimming cost V 0 bases and J 4 bases; bases outside gene matches: 7. This CDR3 has 16 amino acids. The CDR3 DNA sequence: TGTGCCAGCAGCTTGGACCTAGCGGAATCGTACAATGAGCAGTTCTTC. This gives the protein CASSLDLAESYNEQFF.

The chain recombines TRBV28 with TRBJ2-7, with 7 bases that match TRBD1. The V gene end was trimmed by 6 bases and the J gene end by 0 bases; junction bases not matched to a gene: 8. CDR3 size: 15 residues. The germline gives CDR1 MDHEN, CDR2 SYDVKM. As DNA, the CDR3 is TGTGCCAGCAGCCCCACCGACAGGGCCTCCTACGAGCAGTACTTC. Amino acids: CASSPTDRASYEQYF.

This chain connects TRBV2 to TRBJ2-1, with TRBD2 matching over 8 bases. Germline V gene sequence: CDR1 SNHLY, CDR2 FYNNEI. V shed 3 bases and J 9 bases; nucleotides not matched to a gene: 13. The CDR3 contains 16 residues. The CDR3 region is CASSDLEAGDYGEQFF. DNA of the CDR3: TGTGCCAGCAGTGACTTAGAAGCGGGAGATTACGGTGAGCAGTTCTTC.